Listed here are 22 T cell receptor beta chains from one sample, sequenced in a study of blood T cell repertoires in COVID-19. The table came from immunoSEQ multiplex PCR; TCRdb's copy has only in-frame clones and leaves some out. Among some 53,000 clones listed, 89% were seen once. Sequencing was performed on peripheral blood. The origin of the receptors is a man aged 55-75 years with active COVID-19.

This clone was detected only once. The V gene is TRBV9, the J gene TRBJ2-1; D call uncertain. Trimming stripped 3 bases from V and 3 bases from J, with 4 bases between. The CDR3 consists of 12 residues. Germline V gene data show CDR1 as SGDLS and CDR2 as YYNGEE. The CDR3 sequence: CASSANYNEQFF. The CDR3 coding sequence is TGTGCCAGCAGCGCCAACTACAATGAGCAGTTCTTC.

This clone has a single count. V usage is TRBV4-2 and J usage is TRBJ2-3; 14 positions match TRBD2. The CDR3 runs 19 residues. The germline V gene has CDR1 LGHNA and CDR2 YNFKEQ. V shed 5 bases, J shed 3 bases, and the junction held 13 bases outside the gene matches. CDR3 sequence: CASSLSGLAGVMNTDTQYF. The CDR3 DNA sequence: TGTGCCAGCAGCTTATCGGGACTAGCGGGAGTTATGAATACAGATACGCAGTATTTT.

V usage is TRBV2 and J usage is TRBJ1-2, with D unresolved. Between the trimmed V and J ends, which lost 5 bases and 7 bases, there was a span of 14 bases. The CDR3 consists of 13 residues. CDR1 is SNHLY and CDR2 is FYNNEI in the germline V gene. For the CDR3, the DNA is TGTGCCAGCAGTACCCGAGGGTCCAGTGGCTACACCTTC. Translating it yields CASSTRGSSGYTF.

In its sample, this clone was seen a few times. The chain has TRBV9 and TRBJ2-1; 11 bases agree with TRBD2. Trimming cost V 6 bases and J 8 bases; bases outside gene matches: 16. In germline, CDR1 is SGDLS, CDR2 YYNGEE. The CDR3 contains 17 residues. CDR3 region: CASTQHPGLAERDEQFF. The DNA of the CDR3 is TGTGCCAGCACCCAACATCCGGGACTAGCGGAGAGGGATGAGCAGTTCTTC.

The chain combines TRBV7-6 with TRBJ1-1; 8 bases align to TRBD1. The trim removed 1 base at V and 1 base at J, leaving 2 bases unmatched. The V gene's germline CDR1 is SGHVS and CDR2 FNYEAQ. This CDR3 is built from 15 residues. The CDR3: CASSLVQGANTEAFF. The DNA of the CDR3 is TGTGCCAGCAGCTTAGTGCAGGGGGCGAACACTGAAGCTTTCTTT.

This rearrangement joins TRBV19 to TRBJ2-1; maybe TRBD1 (6 bases). V was pared by 5 bases and J by 6 bases, with 8 bases between. The germline CDR1 and CDR2 sequences are LNHDA and SQIVND (reference sequence). This CDR3 is built from 12 residues. The CDR3 DNA reads as TGTGCCAGTAGTCACAGGGTCAATGAGCAGTTCTTC. It yields the protein CASSHRVNEQFF. The full variable domain, with the rest looked up from reference TRBV19 and TRBJ2-1, is DGGITQSPKYLFRKEGQNVTLSCEQNLNHDAMYWYRQDPGQGLRLIYYSQIVNDFQKGDIAEGYSVSREKKESFPLTVTSAQKNPTAFYLCASSHRVNEQFFGPGTRLTVL.

The chain is built from TRBV27 and TRBJ2-7; 11 nucleotides agree with TRBD1. Trimming took 3 bases from V and 2 from J; bases not matched to a gene: 3. CDR3 length equals 15 residues. CDR1 and CDR2 from the germline V gene are MNHEY and SMNVEV (reference sequence). The CDR3 here is CASSFGTGGTYEQYF. Here the CDR3 DNA reads TGTGCCAGCAGTTTCGGGACAGGGGGTACCTACGAGCAGTACTTC.

The chain recombines TRBV5-4 with TRBJ2-7, with 7 positions matching TRBD1. The germline V gene has CDR1 SGHNT and CDR2 YYREEE (reference sequence). The CDR3 extends over 15 amino acids. V lost 3 bases, J lost 7 bases, and 13 bases stayed unmatched. In DNA, the CDR3 is TGTGCCAGCAGCTCGTACAGGGGTTCGTCGGTAGAGCAGTACTTC. It is translated as CASSSYRGSSVEQYF.

This chain joins TRBV7-2 and TRBJ2-3, with TRBD2 matching 16 bases. The CDR3 contains 16 residues. Per germline, CDR1 SGHTA and CDR2 FQGNSA. J lost 5 bases, V lost 5 bases, and 4 bases had no gene match. The CDR3 region is CASSGTSGRVGDTQYF. As DNA, the CDR3 is TGTGCCAGCAGCGGGACTAGCGGGAGGGTAGGAGATACGCAGTATTTT.

This chain links TRBV7-9 with TRBJ1-2, with D possibly matching TRBD1 (5 bases). Per germline, CDR1 SEHNR and CDR2 FQNEAQ (reference sequence). Trimming shortened V by 1 base and J by 5 bases, and 26 bases separated the two germline ends. The CDR3 is made up of 19 amino acids. The CDR3 nucleotides are TGTGCCAGCAGCTTAGAGGGGAGGGGCGCATACATGCCAGATTATGGCTACACCTTC. Translating it yields CASSLEGRGAYMPDYGYTF.

The genes are TRBV11-2 and TRBJ2-7; weak D call: TRBD1 (5 bases). Trimming left V 6 bases short and J 3 bases short, with 12 bases between. This CDR3 comprises 13 residues. Germline loops: CDR1 SGHAT, CDR2 FQNNGV. This CDR3 reads CASRGANLYEQYF. The DNA of the CDR3 is TGTGCCAGCAGAGGGGCCAATCTCTACGAGCAGTACTTC.

V gene TRBV19 combines with J gene TRBJ2-1; 9 nucleotides align to TRBD1. There are 15 residues in the CDR3. Germline trimming cut 2 bases from V and 4 bases from J; bases unmatched to any gene: 3. The germline CDR1 and CDR2 sequences are LNHDA and SQIVND (reference sequence). The CDR3 loop is CASSIRDRDYNEQFF. In DNA form, the CDR3 reads TGTGCCAGTAGTATAAGGGACAGGGATTACAATGAGCAGTTCTTC.

The chain carries TRBV20-1 and TRBJ2-1, with 9 nucleotides matching TRBD2. After removal of 3 bases from V and 3 bases from J, the junction contained 3 bases not matched to a gene. Germline loops: CDR1 DFQATT, CDR2 SNEGSKA (reference sequence). CDR3 length equals 14 residues. CDR3 in DNA: TGCAGTGCTAGTCCGACTAGCGGCTACAATGAGCAGTTCTTC. It yields the protein CSASPTSGYNEQFF.

The CDR3 reads CASSFILGVEETQYF. CDR3 bases: TGTGCCAGCAGCTTTATTCTAGGGGTCGAGGAGACCCAGTACTTC. The chain carries TRBV6-5 and TRBJ2-5, with a possible D match to TRBD1 (5 bases). This CDR3 spans 15 amino acids. V lost 6 bases, J lost 5 bases, and 19 bases lay in between. Per the germline V gene, CDR1 is MNHEY and CDR2 is SVGAGI.

The chain employs TRBV9 and TRBJ2-1; the match to TRBD2 covers 10 bases. This CDR3 has 15 amino acids. Per the germline V gene, CDR1 is SGDLS and CDR2 is YYNGEE. The trim removed 6 bases at V and 4 bases at J, leaving 7 bases unmatched. CDR3 residues: CASNPSGRVYNEQFF. In DNA form, the CDR3 reads TGTGCCAGCAACCCCAGCGGGAGGGTTTACAATGAGCAGTTCTTC. Together with reference TRBV9 and TRBJ2-1, the CDR3 gives the full variable domain: DSGVTQTPKHLITATGQRVTLRCSPRSGDLSVYWYQQSLDQGLQFLIQYYNGEERAKGNILERFSAQQFPDLHSELNLSSLELGDSALYFCASNPSGRVYNEQFFGPGTRLTVL.

This chain connects TRBV5-4 to TRBJ2-2, with D possibly matching TRBD1 (5 bases). Germline CDR1 and CDR2: SGHNT and YYREEE (reference sequence). Trimming removed 2 bases from V and 6 bases from J, with 8 bases in between. CDR3 length: 13 residues. The CDR3 coding sequence is TGTGCCAGCAGCTTCGGACAATCCGGGGAGCTGTTTTTT. Amino acids: CASSFGQSGELFF.

V usage is TRBV29-1 and J usage is TRBJ1-1; 8 positions match TRBD1. This CDR3 is built from 14 residues. CDR1 and CDR2 (germline): SQVTM, ANQGSEA. V shed 5 bases, J shed 10 bases, and the junction held 15 bases outside the gene matches. The CDR3 protein is CSVPRGQAEVGAFF. In nucleotides, the CDR3 is TGCAGCGTTCCCCGGGGACAGGCGGAGGTAGGAGCTTTCTTT.

V usage is TRBV4-2 and J usage is TRBJ2-7, with 8 bases that match TRBD1. The germline gives CDR1 LGHNA, CDR2 YNFKEQ. CDR3 size: 17 residues. V lost 0 bases and J lost 0; bases outside the gene matches: 7. The CDR3 region has the DNA TGTGCCAGCAGCCAAGAAATAGGACAGGGAAACTCCTACGAGCAGTACTTC. Translation gives CASSQEIGQGNSYEQYF.

The V gene is TRBV5-4, the J gene TRBJ2-1; 9 positions agree with TRBD2. After removal of 4 bases from V and 10 bases from J, the junction contained 12 bases not matched to a gene. Looked up from germline, CDR1 is SGHNT and CDR2 is YYREEE (reference sequence). There are 15 residues in the CDR3. The CDR3 region has the DNA TGTGCCAGCAGCCCGGGACTAGCCCCTCTACTCGAGCAGTTCTTC. Protein: CASSPGLAPLLEQFF.

The gene calls are TRBV18 and TRBJ2-3, with TRBD2 matching 13 bases. J gave up 6 bases and V 4 bases, and 7 bases lay outside the gene matches. This CDR3 contains 16 residues. Germline CDR1 reads KGHSH; CDR2 reads LQKENI. CDR3 sequence reads: CASSLSTSGRLDTQYF. CDR3 coding DNA: TGTGCCAGCTCACTTTCGACTAGCGGGAGGCTGGATACGCAGTATTTT.

Comment on this clone: At one end, the junction sequence differs from germline, possibly due to a read error. Additional DNA sequences in this sample encode the identical CDR3. The chain uses TRBV9 and TRBJ2-7; 13 bases are a match to TRBD2. From germline, CDR1 is SGDLS and CDR2 YYNGEE. The CDR3 consists of 15 residues. CDR3 sequence: CASSSGLAGAYEQYF. The DNA for the CDR3 is TGTGCCAGCAGCTCAGGACTAGCGGGGGCCTATGAGCAGTACTTC.

CDR3 residues: CATSGGQGASYEQYF. The CDR3 DNA reads as TGTGCCACCAGCGGAGGACAGGGGGCTTCCTACGAGCAGTACTTC. The chain links TRBV15 to TRBJ2-7; 11 bases align to TRBD1. CDR3 size: 15 residues. V was pared by 5 bases and J by 1 base, with 4 bases of the junction left unmatched. The germline gives CDR1 LNHNV, CDR2 YYDKDF (reference sequence).